This TCR beta chain emerged from a study of beta chain features in type 1 diabetes. Overall study findings and caveats: Across patients, naive, central memory and Treg TCRB repertoires exhibited apparently greater similarity than was observed across healthy donors. Shorter TCRB CDR3s, moderately but significantly so, marked every one of the four CD4+ subsets in Type 1 diabetes patients. The cDNA sequencing approach could over-represent high-TCR-expressing cells.

Since all of the isolated RNA was reverse transcribed, expressed TCRB transcripts were what got sequenced. Assay: immunoSEQ multiplex PCR; the TCRdb copy retains only in-frame clones and omits some. In the table there are about 260,000 clones, about a fifth of which are singletons. Germline V gene data show CDR1 as SGHTA and CDR2 as FQGNSA. Germline trimming cut 5 bases from V and 5 bases from J; bases unmatched to any gene: 9. The CDR3 length is 14 residues. Turning to this clone: Its specificity is not known.

The sequencing input was naive CD4+ T cells from blood. This rearrangement joins TRBV7-2 to TRBJ2-7, with TRBD2 matching 7 bases. The clonotype originates from a woman in her thirties or forties with type 1 diabetes. This CDR3 is CASSPPGRGDEQYF. The CDR3 coding sequence is TGTGCCAGCAGCCCACCAGGACGGGGGGACGAGCAGTACTTC.